A selection of T cell receptor beta chains follows, all from one sample in a study of blood T cell repertoires in COVID-19. Generated by immunoSEQ multiplex PCR, the TCRdb table keeps only in-frame clones and is missing some. Found here are under 200,000 clones, roughly four fifths of them singletons; the top ten hold more than 1.5%. Sequencing was done on a sample of peripheral blood. These receptors all come from a human donor in a cohort sampled during active COVID-19. The CDR3 runs from the conserved cysteine through the conserved F or W. The D gene is left open where the match is weak. Some rows have no size entry. The others give once, few or many, or a class for an expanded clone.

. | . | TRBJ1-4 | TRBV28 | TGTGCCAGCAGTTTGAGGGGGACGGGGGAAAAACTGTTTTTT | CASSLRGTGEKLFF
. | once | TRBJ1-2 | TRBV10-3 | TGTGCCATCAGTGGTGGAGTGGGGGGGAACTATGGCTACACCTTC | CAISGGVGGNYGYTF
. | . | TRBJ2-5 | TRBV21-1 | TGTGCCAGCAGCAAAGAGAGGGGAGGGCAAGAGACCCAGTACTTC | CASSKERGGQETQYF
TRBD2 | . | TRBJ2-1 | TRBV6-2/TRBV6-3 | TGTGCCAGCAGTTACCTAGGACTAGCGGGCTACTACAATGAGCAGTTCTTC | CASSYLGLAGYYNEQFF
TRBD1 | . | TRBJ2-3 | TRBV29-1 | TGCAGCGTTGCCCAGACAGGGGGCACAGATACGCAGTATTTT | CSVAQTGGTDTQYF
TRBD1 | few | TRBJ1-1 | TRBV6-4 | TGTGCCAGCAGTGACGGACAGGGGAACACTGAAGCTTTCTTT | CASSDGQGNTEAFF
. | . | TRBJ1-5 | TRBV10-3 | TGTGCCATCAGTGAGTCGGGAGACAATCAGCCCCAGCATTTT | CAISESGDNQPQHF
TRBD2 | . | TRBJ2-7 | TRBV5-5 | TGTGCCAGCAGCTTTGGGACTAGCTCGGGGGAGCAGTACTTC | CASSFGTSSGEQYF
. | few | TRBJ1-5 | TRBV6-5 | TGTGCCAGCAGCCCCCGGACAAACTATCAGCCCCAGCATTTT | CASSPRTNYQPQHF
TRBD2 | . | TRBJ2-7 | TRBV28 | TGTGCCAGCAGTTCTCGCGGGAGTCCGCCCTACGAGCAGTACTTC | CASSSRGSPPYEQYF
. | . | TRBJ1-3 | TRBV10-2 | TGCGCCAGCGTGGGCGGGGACTCTGGAAACACCATATATTTT | CASVGGDSGNTIYF
. | . | TRBJ1-3 | TRBV12-3/TRBV12-4 | TGTGCCAGCAGTCTTCAGGGAGGCGACACCATATATTTT | CASSLQGGDTIYF
. | few | TRBJ1-3 | TRBV6-5 | TGTGCCAGCAGTCTAGGAAACACCATATATTTT | CASSLGNTIYF
. | few | TRBJ1-3 | TRBV10-1 | TGCGCCAGCAGTAGGAGTCCTGGAAACACCATATATTTT | CASSRSPGNTIYF
. | . | TRBJ2-7 | TRBV5-6 | TGTGCCAGCAGCTTGAGGGGTTCCTACGAGCAGTACTTC | CASSLRGSYEQYF
TRBD1 | . | TRBJ1-2 | TRBV7-2 | TGTGCCAGCAGCCCACAGGGGGCGCAGGGCTACACCTTC | CASSPQGAQGYTF
. | . | TRBJ1-1 | TRBV19 | TGTGCCAGTAGTATTTATGCAGGGCCTTCGAACACTGAAGCTTTCTTT | CASSIYAGPSNTEAFF
. | . | TRBJ2-7 | TRBV7-5 | TGTGCCAGAAGCTTACCCCATCGGGGGGACTCCTACGAGCAGTACTTC | CARSLPHRGDSYEQYF
TRBD1 | . | TRBJ2-6 | TRBV18 | TGTGCCAGCTCACGACCGGGACAGACAAACTCTGGGGCCAACGTCCTGACTTTC | CASSRPGQTNSGANVLTF
TRBD2 | . | TRBJ2-7 | TRBV28 | TGTGCCAGCAGTTTATTTAGCGGGAGGGAACTATCCTACGAGCAGTACTTC | CASSLFSGRELSYEQYF
TRBD2 | . | TRBJ2-2 | TRBV27 | TGTGCCAGCAGTCCGACTAGCGGGGGTGCCGGGGAGCTGTTTTTT | CASSPTSGGAGELFF
. | once | TRBJ2-5 | TRBV19 | TGTGCCAGTAGTAGAGGACAGTCGTACCAAGAGACCCAGTACTTC | CASSRGQSYQETQYF
TRBD2 | . | TRBJ2-3 | TRBV7-6 | TGTGCCAGCAGCTCCCCGACTAGCGGGGGGTATACGCAGTATTTT | CASSSPTSGGYTQYF
TRBD1 | . | TRBJ1-2 | TRBV6-5 | TGTGCCAGCAAGACAGGGGGTTATTATGGCTACACCTTC | CASKTGGYYGYTF
TRBD1 | . | TRBJ2-7 | TRBV5-1 | TGCGCCAGCAGCCGGGACAGAGAGTACGAGCAGTACTTC | CASSRDREYEQYF
. | . | TRBJ2-3 | TRBV18 | TGTGCCAGCTCACCGAAAAACCGGGGTTTGACAGATACGCAGTATTTT | CASSPKNRGLTDTQYF
TRBD2 | . | TRBJ2-7 | TRBV28 | TGTGCCAGCAGTTTGGCGGGAGGGTCCTACGAGCAGTACTTC | CASSLAGGSYEQYF
. | . | TRBJ2-1 | TRBV18 | TGTGCCAGCTCACCAGATGGAGGAGCGCCCTACAATGAGCAGTTCTTC | CASSPDGGAPYNEQFF
TRBD1 | . | TRBJ1-5 | TRBV7-8 | TGTGCCAGCAGCCCCGAGGGGACAGGTCATAGCAATCAGCCCCAGCATTTT | CASSPEGTGHSNQPQHF
TRBD1 | many | TRBJ1-2 | TRBV11-3 | TGTGCCAGCGTCACAGGGGGTGAGGGCTACACCTTC | CASVTGGEGYTF
TRBD2 | . | TRBJ2-7 | TRBV11-2 | TGTGCCAGCAGCTTAGTAGCGGGACCCACCTACGAGCAGTACTTC | CASSLVAGPTYEQYF
. | . | TRBJ2-5 | TRBV5-1 | TGCGCCAGCAGCTCGACCTCCACAGGTCTGGGGACCCAGTACTTC | CASSSTSTGLGTQYF
TRBD2 | . | TRBJ2-1 | TRBV15 | TGTGCCACCAGCAGGGGACCGGGGGCTAGCGGGAGTTCGGATGAGCAGTTCTTC | CATSRGPGASGSSDEQFF
. | . | TRBJ1-2 | TRBV19 | TGTGCCAGTACCCTAAACAGGGTGGTAGGCTACACCTTC | CASTLNRVVGYTF
. | once | TRBJ2-7 | TRBV29-1 | TGCAGCGCCGATGGGGGGACCTCCTACGAGCAGTACTTC | CSADGGTSYEQYF
TRBD1 | . | TRBJ2-7 | TRBV12-3/TRBV12-4 | TGTGCCAGCAGTTCGGGACAGAACTACGAGCAGTACTTC | CASSSGQNYEQYF
. | . | TRBJ1-4 | TRBV9 | TGTGCCAGCAGCGTGGGGGGGACTAATGAAAAACTGTTTTTT | CASSVGGTNEKLFF
TRBD1 | . | TRBJ1-1 | TRBV18 | TGTGCCAGCTCACCACAAGGGGGCAAGACTGAAGCTTTCTTT | CASSPQGGKTEAFF
TRBD1 | . | TRBJ1-5 | TRBV7-8 | TGTGCCAGCAGCCGGGACAGTATCCTTTATAGCAATCAGCCCCAGCATTTT | CASSRDSILYSNQPQHF
. | . | TRBJ1-2 | TRBV6-5 | TGTGCCAGCAGACCGGACAGCCTCTATGGCTACACCTTC | CASRPDSLYGYTF